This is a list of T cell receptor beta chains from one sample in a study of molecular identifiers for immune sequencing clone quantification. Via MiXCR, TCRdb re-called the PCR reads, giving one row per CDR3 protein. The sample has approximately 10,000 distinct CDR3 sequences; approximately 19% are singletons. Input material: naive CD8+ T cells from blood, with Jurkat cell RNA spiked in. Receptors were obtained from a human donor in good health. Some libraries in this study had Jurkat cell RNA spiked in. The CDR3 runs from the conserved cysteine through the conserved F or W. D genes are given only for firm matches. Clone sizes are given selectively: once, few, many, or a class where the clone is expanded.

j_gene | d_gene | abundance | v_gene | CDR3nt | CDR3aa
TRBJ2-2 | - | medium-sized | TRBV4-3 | TGCGCCAGCAGCCCGACGCCTGGGTTCCGGGAGCTGTTTTTT | CASSPTPGFRELFF
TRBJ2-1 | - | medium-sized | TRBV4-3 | TGCGCCAGCAGCCTAGGGGGCGGGAAGACCTACAATGAGCAGTTCTTC | CASSLGGGKTYNEQFF
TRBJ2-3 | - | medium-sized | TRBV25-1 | TGTGCCAGCGGTTGGGGGATTTCACCGGTAGATACGCAGTATTTT | CASGWGISPVDTQYF
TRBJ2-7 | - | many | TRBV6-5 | TGTGCCAGCAGTTATGCCCAGGGCTACGAGCAGTACTTC | CASSYAQGYEQYF
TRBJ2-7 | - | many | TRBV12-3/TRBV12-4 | TGTGCCAGCAGTTCACTCGTCTACGAGCAGTACTTC | CASSSLVYEQYF
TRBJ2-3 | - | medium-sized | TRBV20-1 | TGCAGTGCTAGAGAGCCTATGGCGCGGGGTGTATGGGATACGCAGTATTTT | CSAREPMARGVWDTQYF
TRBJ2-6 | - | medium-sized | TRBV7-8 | TGTGCCAGCAGCTTAGTGGTCTCTGGGGCCAACGTCCTGACTTTC | CASSLVVSGANVLTF
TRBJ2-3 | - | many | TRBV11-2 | TGTGCCAGCAGCTTTGATGGGGGGACAGATACGCAGTATTTT | CASSFDGGTDTQYF
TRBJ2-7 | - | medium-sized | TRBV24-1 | TGTGCCACCAGTGATTACAGGAGTTCAGGGGCCTCCGGGCAGTACTTC | CATSDYRSSGASGQYF
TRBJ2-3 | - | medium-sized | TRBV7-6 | TGTGCCAGCAGCTTAGCGGGAGGACAGGATACGCAGTATTTT | CASSLAGGQDTQYF
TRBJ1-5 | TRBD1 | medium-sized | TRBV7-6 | TGTGCCAGCAGCGGAACCCAGGGGGGCTATCAGCCCCAGCATTTT | CASSGTQGGYQPQHF
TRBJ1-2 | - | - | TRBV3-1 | TGTGCCAGCAGAAACAGGGAAAACTATGGCTACACCTTC | CASRNRENYGYTF
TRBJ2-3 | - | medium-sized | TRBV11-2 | TGTGCCAGCAGCCCGGCCGCAGATACGCAGTATTTT | CASSPAADTQYF
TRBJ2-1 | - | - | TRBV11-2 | TGTGCCAGCAGCCTAGAGGGCCTAGTCAAACTTGGGAATGAGCGGTTCTTC | CASSLEGLVKLGNERFF
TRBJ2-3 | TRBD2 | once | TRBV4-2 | TGTGCCAGCAGCCCCCTGCTGAGCGGGAGCCCCCCTACGCGGTATTTT | CASSPLLSGSPPTRYF
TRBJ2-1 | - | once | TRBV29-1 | TGCAGCGTTGTTTACGCAAATTACAATGAGCAGTTCTTC | CSVVYANYNEQFF
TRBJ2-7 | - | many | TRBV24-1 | TGTGCCACCAGTGACTCCCCGTCCGGGGTTTACGAGCAGTACTTC | CATSDSPSGVYEQYF
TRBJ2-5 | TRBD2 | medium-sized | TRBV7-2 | TGTGCCAGCAGCCGACTAGCGGGAGGGTGGGGAGAGACCCAGTACTTC | CASSRLAGGWGETQYF
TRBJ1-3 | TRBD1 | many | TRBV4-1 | TGCGCCAGCAGCCAAGGGGACAGTCCTGGGGACACCATATATTTT | CASSQGDSPGDTIYF
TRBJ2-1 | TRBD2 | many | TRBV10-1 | TGCGCCAGCAGTGATAGCGGGAGTTTGTACTACAATGAGCAGTTCTTC | CASSDSGSLYYNEQFF
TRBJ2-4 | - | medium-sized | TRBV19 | TGTGCCAGTAGTCTGGCCCGGCGGGCCCTGATAGCCAAAAACATTCAGTACTTC | CASSLARRALIAKNIQYF
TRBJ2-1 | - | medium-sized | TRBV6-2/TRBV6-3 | TGTGCCTGCGTTCCGGGGAGCTCCTACAATGAGCAGTTCTTC | CACVPGSSYNEQFF
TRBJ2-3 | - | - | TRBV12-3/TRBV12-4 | TGTGCCAGCAGTCTATATGGGGTTTCCACAGATACGCAGTATTTT | CASSLYGVSTDTQYF
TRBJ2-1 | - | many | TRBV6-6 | TGTGCCACCAACACAGGGATAGATGAGCAGTTCTTC | CATNTGIDEQFF
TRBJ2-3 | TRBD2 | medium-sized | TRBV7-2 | TGTGCCAGCAGGAGTGGGACTAGCGGGCCAACAGATACGCAGTATTTT | CASRSGTSGPTDTQYF
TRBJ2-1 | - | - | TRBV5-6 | TGTGCCAGCAGTCGGGGACGCTACAATGAGCAGTTCTTC | CASSRGRYNEQFF
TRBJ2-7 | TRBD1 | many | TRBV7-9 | TGTGCCAGCAGCCCCGGACAGGTCTACGAGCAGTACTTC | CASSPGQVYEQYF
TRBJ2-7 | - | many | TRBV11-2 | TGTGCCAGCACCGAGTGGGGGGCAGGGGAGCAGTACTTC | CASTEWGAGEQYF
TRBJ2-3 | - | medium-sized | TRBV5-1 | TGCGCCAGCAGCTCACGCTCGGGGCGATTTAGCACAGATACGCAGTATTTT | CASSSRSGRFSTDTQYF